The subject of this entry is one T cell receptor (beta chain). The data belong to a study of spatial heterogeneity in lung cancer. Study-wide background: Any follow-up PBMC samples that were available went on to be sequenced, and the median time to follow-up was around 25 months after resection. A consistent excess of beta-chain over alpha-chain sequences was detected.

Each molecule of TCR cDNA was tagged with one unique molecular identifier. TCRdb analysed the 5' RACE reads with MiXCR anew, one entry per CDR3 protein. The sample contains around 120,000 distinct CDR3 sequences, 9% to 15% of which appear only once. Time point noted: blood at routine non-recurrence follow-up after resection. No cells were sorted before sequencing. The whole RNA sequenced was extracted from tumor, nontumor lung or frozen PBMC. V shed 5 bases and J 1 base; nucleotides not matched to a gene: 4. CDR1 and CDR2 (germline): SGHRS, YFSETQ. The length of the CDR3 is 16 residues. The chain couples TRBV5-1 to TRBJ2-1; 12 bases fit TRBD2. The starting material was PBMCs, obtained at follow-up. The TCR originated in a male donor with early-stage non-small cell lung cancer. The CDR3 spells CASRPGLAGSYNEQFF. The DNA of the CDR3 is TGCGCCAGCAGACCTGGACTAGCGGGGTCCTACAATGAGCAGTTCTTC. The complete variable domain, with remaining parts taken from reference TRBV5-1 and TRBJ2-1, reads KAGVTQTPRYLIKTRGQQVTLSCSPISGHRSVSWYQQTPGQGLQFLFEYFSETQRNKGNFPGRFSGRQFSNSRSEMNVSTLELGDSALYLCASRPGLAGSYNEQFFGPGTRLTVL.